This entry lists 15 T cell receptor beta chains sequenced from one sample in a study of blood T cell repertoires in COVID-19 (dated by TCRdb to the early 2020s). The library was built by means of the immunoSEQ multiplex PCR assay. The source is immuneACCESS, and TCRdb retained only in-frame sequences with V and J called. Part of the clones is not carried over; for the studies checked, unresolved V genes explain less than half of this, and the remainder is unexplained. This sample gives around 220,000 clones in total; roughly 80% of them show up just once. The ten largest make up 10% of the sample. Sequencing was performed on peripheral blood. The origin of the receptors is a woman older than 75 with acute or convalescent COVID-19.

The gene calls are TRBV11-2 and TRBJ2-3; the D gene is possibly TRBD1 (5 bases). Germline loops: CDR1 SGHAT, CDR2 FQNNGV. V lost 5 bases and J 3 bases, leaving 12 bases between the germline ends. There are 14 residues in the CDR3. The CDR3, as DNA: TGTGCCAGCAGCCAAGGGGTTAGTACAGATACGCAGTATTTT. Its protein is CASSQGVSTDTQYF.

The sample holds a few counts of this clone. The rearrangement uses TRBV10-3 and TRBJ2-1, with TRBD2 matching over 12 bases. CDR3 length equals 16 residues. Losses at the gene ends were 4 bases for V and 0 bases for J; bases not matched to a gene: 1. Germline-derived CDR1 and CDR2 are ENHRY and SYGVKD. The CDR3 sequence: CAISASGGASYNEQFF. DNA for the CDR3: TGTGCCATCAGTGCTAGCGGGGGGGCCTCCTACAATGAGCAGTTCTTC.

This clone was seen ten or more times. The chain is built from TRBV7-3 and TRBJ2-1; weak D call: TRBD2 (6 bases). The germline V gene encodes CDR1 SGHTA and CDR2 FQGTGA. The CDR3 runs 14 residues. Trimming left V 4 bases short and J 2 bases short, with 9 bases between. The CDR3 spells CASSSGLPYNEQFF. The CDR3 region has the DNA TGTGCCAGCAGCTCGGGACTGCCCTACAATGAGCAGTTCTTC. The whole variable domain, filled in from reference TRBV7-3 and TRBJ2-1, reads GAGVSQTPSNKVTEKGKYVELRCDPISGHTALYWYRQSLGQGPEFLIYFQGTGAADDSGLPNDRFFAVRPEGSVSTLKIQRTERGDSAVYLCASSSGLPYNEQFFGPGTRLTVL.

The chain joins TRBV19 to TRBJ1-4; D perhaps matches TRBD1 (5 bases). V was clipped by 7 bases and J by 7 bases, with 13 bases between them. The CDR3 totals 13 residues. Per germline, CDR1 LNHDA and CDR2 SQIVND (reference sequence). The CDR3 DNA reads TGTGCCAGTATTAGCAAGGGGTTTGAAAAACTGTTTTTT. It codes for CASISKGFEKLFF.

The chain joins TRBV5-1 to TRBJ1-1; unclear D gene. V was clipped by 0 bases and J by 2 bases, with 11 bases between them. This CDR3 is built from 15 residues. From germline, CDR1 is SGHRS and CDR2 YFSETQ. The DNA of the CDR3 is TGCGCCAGCAGCTTGGTATTGGGAGATAACACTGAAGCTTTCTTT. This translates into CASSLVLGDNTEAFF. Supplemented by reference TRBV5-1 and TRBJ1-1, the full variable domain reads KAGVTQTPRYLIKTRGQQVTLSCSPISGHRSVSWYQQTPGQGLQFLFEYFSETQRNKGNFPGRFSGRQFSNSRSEMNVSTLELGDSALYLCASSLVLGDNTEAFFGQGTRLTVV.

The chain is built from TRBV19 and TRBJ2-1; 10 bases align to TRBD1. The V segment lost 7 bases and the J segment 0 bases; nucleotides outside the gene matches: 12. Germline assignment: CDR1 LNHDA and CDR2 SQIVND (reference sequence). This CDR3 region has 18 residues. In nucleotides, the CDR3 is TGTGCCAGTACCGACAGGGGGCTAGGCTTGCTCTCCTACAATGAGCAGTTCTTC. Its protein product is CASTDRGLGLLSYNEQFF.

V gene TRBV18 combines with J gene TRBJ2-7; 12 bases fit TRBD2. Germline V gene data show CDR1 as KGHSH and CDR2 as LQKENI. This CDR3 spans 16 amino acids. V gave up 3 bases and J gave up 2 bases; unmatched junction bases: 5. In DNA, the CDR3 is TGTGCCAGCTCACCTAGGACTAGCGGGGTTCCCTACGAGCAGTACTTC. This gives the protein CASSPRTSGVPYEQYF. Together with reference TRBV18 and TRBJ2-7, the CDR3 gives the full variable domain: NAGVMQNPRHLVRRRGQEARLRCSPMKGHSHVYWYRQLPEEGLKFMVYLQKENIIDESGMPKERFSAEFPKEGPSILRIQQVVRGDSAAYFCASSPRTSGVPYEQYFGPGTRLTVT.

The chain joins TRBV4-3 to TRBJ2-2, with D possibly TRBD1 on 5 matching bases. The CDR3 runs 15 residues. V dropped 1 base and J dropped 4 bases, with 10 bases sitting between them. Germline loops: CDR1 LGHNA, CDR2 YSLEER. CDR3 protein: CASSQVETVTGELFF. CDR3 DNA sequence: TGCGCCAGCAGCCAAGTAGAGACAGTCACCGGGGAGCTGTTTTTT.

The chain employs TRBV28 and TRBJ1-2, with 8 bases aligning to TRBD1. Trimming at V came to 6 bases and at J to 7 bases, leaving 4 bases not matched to a gene. The length of the CDR3 is 12 residues. In germline, CDR1 is MDHEN, CDR2 SYDVKM. The CDR3 bases are TGTGCCAGCAGCCAGGGGGCAGGTGGCTACACCTTC. Translating it yields CASSQGAGGYTF.

The V gene is TRBV7-6, the J gene TRBJ1-5; weak D call: TRBD1 (5 bases). CDR3 length: 15 amino acids. The V and J ends lost 1 base and 7 bases respectively, with 14 bases between them. The V gene's germline CDR1 is SGHVS and CDR2 FNYEAQ. The CDR3 region is CASSLEVQGYQPQHF. Here the CDR3 DNA reads TGTGCCAGCAGCTTAGAAGTTCAGGGATACCAGCCCCAGCATTTT.

This chain uses TRBV2 with TRBJ1-6; 7 nucleotides agree with TRBD1. The V and J ends lost 2 bases and 0 bases, in that order; junction bases with no gene match: 7. This CDR3 has 18 residues. Germline-derived CDR1 and CDR2 are SNHLY and FYNNEI. CDR3 nucleotide sequence: TGTGCCAGCAGTGAAACCGGGACAGTGGGCTCCTATAATTCACCCCTCCACTTT. Encoded protein: CASSETGTVGSYNSPLHF.

The chain employs TRBV19 and TRBJ1-1; 7 positions agree with TRBD1. The CDR3 consists of 13 residues. The junction had 4 bases not matched to a gene; V was cut back by 6 bases and J by 3 bases. CDR1 and CDR2 (germline): LNHDA, SQIVND (reference sequence). This chain's CDR3 is CASREGADTEAFF. CDR3 bases: TGTGCCAGTAGGGAGGGGGCGGACACTGAAGCTTTCTTT.

The genes are TRBV7-2 and TRBJ2-7; 16 nucleotides align to TRBD2. CDR3 length: 18 amino acids. V gave up 3 bases and J gave up 0 bases; unmatched junction bases: 5. The germline CDR1 and CDR2 sequences are SGHTA and FQGNSA. The DNA of the CDR3 is TGTGCCAGCAGCTTGGGACTAGCGGGGGGGCAGAGCTCCTACGAGCAGTACTTC. Translation gives CASSLGLAGGQSSYEQYF.

V and J are TRBV19 and TRBJ2-1, with 9 bases fitting TRBD2. The junction had 6 bases not matched to a gene; V was cut back by 1 base and J by 8 bases. CDR3 length: 15 residues. Germline assignment: CDR1 LNHDA and CDR2 SQIVND (reference sequence). The CDR3 here is CASSIAARTSDEQFF. The CDR3 nucleotides are TGTGCCAGTAGTATAGCTGCCAGGACTAGCGATGAGCAGTTCTTC.

The chain has TRBV28 and TRBJ1-3; D gene unclear. Trimming removed 2 bases at V and 2 bases at J, with 13 bases between. Germline V gives CDR1 MDHEN, CDR2 SYDVKM. The CDR3 loop spans 16 amino acids. The CDR3 reads CASSLEGGFTGNTIYF. CDR3 DNA: TGTGCCAGCAGTTTAGAGGGAGGGTTCACTGGAAACACCATATATTTT. Full variable domain (remainder filled in from reference TRBV28 and TRBJ1-3): DVKVTQSSRYLVKRTGEKVFLECVQDMDHENMFWYRQDPGLGLRLIYFSYDVKMKEKGDIPEGYSVSREKKERFSLILESASTNQTSMYLCASSLEGGFTGNTIYFGEGSWLTVV.